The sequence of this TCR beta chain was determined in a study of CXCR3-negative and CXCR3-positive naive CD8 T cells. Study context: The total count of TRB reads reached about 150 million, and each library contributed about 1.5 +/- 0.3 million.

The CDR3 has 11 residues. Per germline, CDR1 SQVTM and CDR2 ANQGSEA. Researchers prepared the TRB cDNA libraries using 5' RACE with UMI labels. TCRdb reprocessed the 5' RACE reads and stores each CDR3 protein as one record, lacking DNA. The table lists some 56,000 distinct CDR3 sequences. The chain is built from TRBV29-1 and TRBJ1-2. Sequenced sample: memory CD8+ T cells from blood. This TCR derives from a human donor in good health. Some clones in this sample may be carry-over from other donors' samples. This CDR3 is CSGEWDWGYTF.